This T cell receptor (beta chain) appears in the sequencing data of a study of OX40 agonist ivuxolimab in advanced cancers. The protocol was immunoSEQ multiplex PCR, while the TCRdb copy is restricted to in-frame clones and leaves out a portion. The profile covers about 83,000 clones, with around 85% appearing a single time and around 7.3% taken by the ten largest. V dropped 0 bases and J dropped 5 bases, with 12 bases sitting between them. The length of the CDR3 is 14 residues. The germline CDR1 and CDR2 sequences are SGHRS and YFSETQ. This specimen was CD4+ or CD8+ T cells sorted from blood, taken in a trial of the OX40 agonist ivuxolimab. The chain is built from TRBV5-1 and TRBJ2-7; TRBD2 might be the D (6 bases). The TCR comes from an adult with an advanced solid tumor such as melanoma, head and neck, liver or kidney cancer. The CDR3 sequence is CASSLVGGRNEQYF. As DNA, the CDR3 is TGCGCCAGCAGCTTGGTTGGAGGGCGGAACGAGCAGTACTTC.